A selection of T cell receptor beta chains follows, all from one sample in a study of Tregs in tolerant kidney transplant recipients. The method was immunoSEQ multiplex PCR; TCRdb's version includes in-frame clones alone and lacks a portion of them. There are around 230,000 clones in the sample; roughly 80% occur only once, and about 0.58% lies in the top ten. The sample was CD4+ T cells from blood. The origin of the receptors is a human donor in good health. Each CDR3 is given with its conserved first and last residue. The D gene is left open where the match is weak. Size is omitted from some rows. Given values are once, few, many or a class for expanded clones.

CDR3nt: TGTGCCAGCAAATACGGGACAGGGGGCCCGTACGAGCAGTACTTC
CDR3aa: CASKYGTGGPYEQYF
abundance: -
v_gene: TRBV6-6
d_gene: TRBD1
j_gene: TRBJ2-7

CDR3nt: TGTGCCAGTAGTAACGGGGAAAATCGGAACAATCAGCCCCAGCATTTT
CDR3aa: CASSNGENRNNQPQHF
abundance: -
v_gene: TRBV19
d_gene: -
j_gene: TRBJ1-5

CDR3nt: TGTGCCAGCAGTCGTGAAGGGGCAGGGGGCAGCTACGAGCAGTACTTC
CDR3aa: CASSREGAGGSYEQYF
abundance: -
v_gene: TRBV5-4
d_gene: TRBD1
j_gene: TRBJ2-7

CDR3nt: TGTGCCAGCAGCTTACTTCCGACAGGCATTGGGAACACCGGGGAGCTGTTTTTT
CDR3aa: CASSLLPTGIGNTGELFF
abundance: -
v_gene: TRBV7-2
d_gene: -
j_gene: TRBJ2-2

CDR3nt: TGCGCCAGCAGCCAGCGGGGCATTCGCACAGATACGCAGTATTTT
CDR3aa: CASSQRGIRTDTQYF
abundance: once
v_gene: TRBV4-1
d_gene: -
j_gene: TRBJ2-3

CDR3nt: TGTGCCATCAGTGGGTTTAACTCCTACAATGAGCAGTTCTTC
CDR3aa: CAISGFNSYNEQFF
abundance: -
v_gene: TRBV10-3
d_gene: -
j_gene: TRBJ2-1

CDR3nt: TGTGCCAGCAGTGCGCACGGGAACACTGAAGCTTTCTTT
CDR3aa: CASSAHGNTEAFF
abundance: -
v_gene: TRBV6-1
d_gene: -
j_gene: TRBJ1-1

CDR3nt: TGCAGCGTTGATTTTAGAAGTGAGACCCAGTACTTC
CDR3aa: CSVDFRSETQYF
abundance: -
v_gene: TRBV29-1
d_gene: -
j_gene: TRBJ2-5

CDR3nt: TGTGCCAGCAGCTTACCAGGCGGGGCAAACACCGGGGAGCTGTTTTTT
CDR3aa: CASSLPGGANTGELFF
abundance: -
v_gene: TRBV7-3
d_gene: -
j_gene: TRBJ2-2

CDR3nt: TGTGCCAGCAGCTTGAAGCCGGGACAGGGCGATTCTAACTATGGCTACACCTTC
CDR3aa: CASSLKPGQGDSNYGYTF
abundance: -
v_gene: TRBV5-8
d_gene: TRBD1
j_gene: TRBJ1-2

CDR3nt: TGTGCCAGCAGCCCCCGGGGAAACGTCCTGACTTTC
CDR3aa: CASSPRGNVLTF
abundance: -
v_gene: TRBV7-2
d_gene: -
j_gene: TRBJ2-6

CDR3nt: TGTGCCAGCTCACCAGAGACAGATTACAATGAGCAGTTCTTC
CDR3aa: CASSPETDYNEQFF
abundance: -
v_gene: TRBV18
d_gene: -
j_gene: TRBJ2-1

CDR3nt: TGTGCCAGCAGCGAGACTAGCGCGCAGTATTTT
CDR3aa: CASSETSAQYF
abundance: -
v_gene: TRBV2
d_gene: TRBD2
j_gene: TRBJ2-3

CDR3nt: -
CDR3aa: CASSDPTFGPGQGTSTDTQYF
abundance: -
v_gene: TRBV10-1
d_gene: -
j_gene: TRBJ2-3

CDR3nt: TGTGCCACCAGCAGACCGGACAGGGGCCTCGGGACCCAGTACTTC
CDR3aa: CATSRPDRGLGTQYF
abundance: -
v_gene: TRBV15
d_gene: TRBD1
j_gene: TRBJ2-5

CDR3nt: TGTGCCAGCAGCCCCCCCGGGACCGCCGTTGTCGAGCAGTACTTC
CDR3aa: CASSPPGTAVVEQYF
abundance: few
v_gene: TRBV11-2
d_gene: -
j_gene: TRBJ2-7

CDR3nt: TGTGCCAGTAGCGGCCGGACTAGCGGGAGGAGCTATGAGCAGTTCTTC
CDR3aa: CASSGRTSGRSYEQFF
abundance: -
v_gene: TRBV19
d_gene: TRBD2
j_gene: TRBJ2-1

CDR3nt: TGTGCCAGCAGCCTGCGTGGGCGGGAGCGAGACAATGAGCAGTTCTTC
CDR3aa: CASSLRGRERDNEQFF
abundance: -
v_gene: TRBV11-2
d_gene: TRBD2
j_gene: TRBJ2-1

CDR3nt: TGTGCCAGCAGCCTCGAGAACACCTATGGCTACACCTTC
CDR3aa: CASSLENTYGYTF
abundance: -
v_gene: TRBV7-2
d_gene: -
j_gene: TRBJ1-2

CDR3nt: TGCGCCAGCAGCTTGGCTCAGGGGGCGAGCGCCGGGGAGCTGTTTTTT
CDR3aa: CASSLAQGASAGELFF
abundance: -
v_gene: TRBV5-1
d_gene: TRBD1
j_gene: TRBJ2-2

CDR3nt: TGTGCCAGCAGCCTTGGACAGGGGGATAATTCACCCCTCCACTTT
CDR3aa: CASSLGQGDNSPLHF
abundance: -
v_gene: TRBV13
d_gene: TRBD1
j_gene: TRBJ1-6